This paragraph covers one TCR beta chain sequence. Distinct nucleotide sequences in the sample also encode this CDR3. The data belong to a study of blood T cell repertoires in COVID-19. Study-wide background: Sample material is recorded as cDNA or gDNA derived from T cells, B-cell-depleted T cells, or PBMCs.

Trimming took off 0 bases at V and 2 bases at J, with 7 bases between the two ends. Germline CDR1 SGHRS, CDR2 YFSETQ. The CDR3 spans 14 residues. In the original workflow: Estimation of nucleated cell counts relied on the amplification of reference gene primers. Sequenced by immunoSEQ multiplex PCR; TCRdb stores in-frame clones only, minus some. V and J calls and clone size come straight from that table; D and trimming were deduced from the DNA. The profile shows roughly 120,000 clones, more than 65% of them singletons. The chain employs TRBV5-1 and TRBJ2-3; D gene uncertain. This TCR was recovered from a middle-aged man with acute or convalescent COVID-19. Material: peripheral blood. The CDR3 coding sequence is TGCGCCAGCAGCTTGGACCAGATCACAGATACGCAGTATTTT. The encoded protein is CASSLDQITDTQYF.